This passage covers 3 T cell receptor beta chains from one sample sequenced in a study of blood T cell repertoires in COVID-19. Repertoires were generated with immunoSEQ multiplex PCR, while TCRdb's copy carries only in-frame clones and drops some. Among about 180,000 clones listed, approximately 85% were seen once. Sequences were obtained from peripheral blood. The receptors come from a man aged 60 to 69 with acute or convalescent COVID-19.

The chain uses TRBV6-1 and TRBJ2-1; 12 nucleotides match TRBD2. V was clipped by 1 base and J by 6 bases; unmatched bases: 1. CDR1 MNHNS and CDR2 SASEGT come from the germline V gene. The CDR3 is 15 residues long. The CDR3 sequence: CASSEETSGSNEQFF. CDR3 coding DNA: TGTGCCAGCAGTGAAGAGACTAGCGGGAGCAATGAGCAGTTCTTC.

The DNA for the CDR3 is TGTGCCAGTAGGTCGGGAAACACTGAAGCTTTCTTT. Its protein is CASRSGNTEAFF. The chain joins TRBV19 to TRBJ1-1; D unresolved. The CDR3 consists of 12 residues. The ends were cut back, 6 bases at V and 2 bases at J, with 7 bases in the middle. Germline assignment: CDR1 LNHDA and CDR2 SQIVND (reference sequence).

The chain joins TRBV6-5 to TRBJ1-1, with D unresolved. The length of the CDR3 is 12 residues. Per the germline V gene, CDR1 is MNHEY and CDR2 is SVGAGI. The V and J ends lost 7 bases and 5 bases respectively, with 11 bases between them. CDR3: CASNRAETEAFF. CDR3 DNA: TGTGCCAGCAACCGAGCTGAGACTGAAGCTTTCTTT.